The clone carrying this TCR beta chain has only a few counts. Repertoires were generated with immunoSEQ multiplex PCR, while TCRdb's copy carries only in-frame clones and drops some. The repertoire holds about 540,000 clones, with approximately 80% as singletons. This record belongs to a study of shared T cell receptors in the human thymus. The CDR3 length is 12 residues. Germline CDR1 and CDR2: MNHEY and SMNVEV (reference sequence). V was pared by 7 bases and J by 2 bases, with 6 bases between. This sample also appeared in a second study, on human thymus T cells.

Sequenced material: thymocytes. The rearrangement links TRBV27 to TRBJ1-5; D gene unclear. The clonotype originates from a boy in the first two years of life with a congenital heart defect. DNA of the CDR3: TGTGCCAGCACCTCGGGCAATCAGCCCCAGCATTTT. Translation gives CASTSGNQPQHF.